This T cell receptor beta chain was sequenced in a study of blood T cell repertoires in COVID-19. Measured with immunoSEQ multiplex PCR; TCRdb has only the in-frame clones, and not every one. The sample holds 55,000 to 70,000 clones, 88% seen once. Of note for this clone: A junction end diverges from the germline sequence, so it may reflect a read error.

Germline V CDR1 and CDR2: SGHDN, FVKESK. This CDR3 is built from 14 residues. The genes are TRBV14 and TRBJ1-1; 7 bases align to TRBD1. Sequenced: PBMCs or T cells enriched from blood (not recorded which). The TCR originated in a woman in her thirties or forties who had recovered from COVID-19. The CDR3 DNA reads TGTGCCAGCAGACAAGAGACAGGGACCACTGAAGCTTTCTTT. This encodes CASRQETGTTEAFF. Full variable domain (outside the CDR3, taken from reference TRBV14 and TRBJ1-1): EAGVTQFPSHSVIEKGQTVTLRCDPISGHDNLYWYRRVMGKEIKFLLHFVKESKQDESGMPNNRFLAERTGGTYSTLKVQPAELEDSGVYFCASRQETGTTEAFFGQGTRLTVV.